This T cell receptor beta chain was obtained from a study of metastatic and nonmetastatic thyroid tumors. Study as a whole: Comparative analysis of repertoires was undertaken across blood and tumor or nodule tissue obtained from malignant and benign thyroid patients.

Thyroid surgery took place with no prior treatment in any patient. As processed by the authors: Clinicopathological groups supplied CDR3 differences that were used to build a distant-metastasis classifier for papillary thyroid cancer. TCRdb re-analyzed the PCR reads using MiXCR. The authors' filters were not applied to this entry. The table has around 52,000 clones, just under 30% seen once. The length of the CDR3 is 16 residues. Trimming took 0 bases from V and 7 from J, leaving 13 bases between them. CDR1 is MNHNY and CDR2 is SVGAGI in the germline V gene (reference sequence). This TCR was recovered from a female donor with papillary thyroid cancer or a benign thyroid nodule (not recorded which). Some clones in this sample may be carry-over from other donors' samples. The rearrangement links TRBV6-6 to TRBJ1-6, with D perhaps matching TRBD1 (6 bases). Sequenced: blood. The CDR3 loop is CASSYSGGRENSPLHF. In nucleotides, the CDR3 is TGTGCCAGCAGTTACTCGGGGGGCAGGGAAAATTCACCCCTCCACTTT.